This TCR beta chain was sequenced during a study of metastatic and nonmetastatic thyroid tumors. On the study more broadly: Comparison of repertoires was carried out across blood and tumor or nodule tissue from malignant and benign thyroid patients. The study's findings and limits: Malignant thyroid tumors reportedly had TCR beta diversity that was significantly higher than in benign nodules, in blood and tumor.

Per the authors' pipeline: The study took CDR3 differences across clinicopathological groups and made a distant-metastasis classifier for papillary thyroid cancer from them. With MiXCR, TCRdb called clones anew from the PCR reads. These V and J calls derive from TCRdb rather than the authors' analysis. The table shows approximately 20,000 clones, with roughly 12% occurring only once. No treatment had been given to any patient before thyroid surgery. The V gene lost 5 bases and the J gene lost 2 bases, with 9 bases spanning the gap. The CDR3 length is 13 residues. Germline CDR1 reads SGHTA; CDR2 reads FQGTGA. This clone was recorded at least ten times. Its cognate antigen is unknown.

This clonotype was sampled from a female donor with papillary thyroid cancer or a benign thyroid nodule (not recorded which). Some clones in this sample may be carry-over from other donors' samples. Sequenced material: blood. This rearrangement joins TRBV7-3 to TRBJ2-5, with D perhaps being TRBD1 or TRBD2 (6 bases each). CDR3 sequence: CASSRGGQETQYF. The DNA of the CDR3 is TGTGCCAGCAGCCGAGGGGGGCAAGAGACCCAGTACTTC.